Below are 7 T cell receptor beta chains sequenced from a single sample in a study of molecular identifiers for immune sequencing clone quantification. Via MiXCR, TCRdb re-called the PCR reads, giving one row per CDR3 protein. The data hold about 97,000 distinct CDR3 sequences, with 30% to 45% observed a single time. The sequencing input was naive CD8+ T cells from blood, with Jurkat cell RNA spiked in. Regarding subset: FACS-sorted CD8+CD4-CCR7+CD45RA+ naive T cells. These receptors were collected from a human donor in good health. Some libraries in this study had Jurkat cell RNA spiked in.

V and J are TRBV11-2 and TRBJ2-5, with 8 positions matching TRBD1. The CDR3 runs 15 residues. Per the germline V gene, CDR1 is SGHAT and CDR2 is FQNNGV. Germline trimming cut 5 bases from V and 1 base from J; bases unmatched to any gene: 6. The CDR3 sequence: CASSVGQGLQETQYF. CDR3 sequence (DNA): TGTGCCAGCAGCGTAGGACAGGGCCTCCAAGAGACCCAGTACTTC.

The CDR3 DNA reads TGTGCCAGTAGTCTAGGACTTAACGCCCAGCCCCAGCATTTT. Its protein product is CASSLGLNAQPQHF. The V and J genes are TRBV19 and TRBJ1-5; D gene ambiguous. Trimming removed 5 bases from V and 7 bases from J, with 15 bases in between. The CDR3 is 14 residues long. Germline CDR1 and CDR2: LNHDA and SQIVND (reference sequence). The whole variable domain, remainder taken from reference TRBV19 and TRBJ1-5, is DGGITQSPKYLFRKEGQNVTLSCEQNLNHDAMYWYRQDPGQGLRLIYYSQIVNDFQKGDIAEGYSVSREKKESFPLTVTSAQKNPTAFYLCASSLGLNAQPQHFGDGTRLSIL.

This clonotype has a handful of counts. The V gene is TRBV7-6, the J gene TRBJ2-7; TRBD1 aligns across 10 bases. J lost 3 bases, V lost 9 bases, and 5 bases had no gene match. The CDR3 has 13 amino acids. The germline V gene encodes CDR1 SGHVS and CDR2 FNYEAQ. The CDR3 DNA follows: TGTGCCAGTAGGGGGACAGGGGTCTACGAGCAGTACTTC. Translated, it gives CASRGTGVYEQYF.

Concerning this clonotype itself: One junction end does not reproduce the germline sequence, and a read error may be involved. This rearrangement joins TRBV28 to TRBJ2-1; maybe TRBD2 (6 bases). This CDR3 is 13 amino acids long. Germline loops: CDR1 MDHEN, CDR2 SYDVKM. The CDR3 DNA reads as TGTGCCAGCACGGCGGGAAATTACAGTGAGCAGTTCTTC. Its translation is CASTAGNYSEQFF.

This clonotype was detected ten times or more. The genes are TRBV7-6 and TRBJ2-5; 12 nucleotides line up with TRBD1. With V trimmed by 2 bases and J by 3 bases, 7 bases remained unmatched. The CDR3 is made up of 17 amino acids. Germline V lookup: CDR1 SGHVS, CDR2 FNYEAQ. The CDR3 spells CASSLIPGQGAEETQYF. The CDR3 coding sequence is TGTGCCAGCAGCTTAATCCCGGGACAGGGGGCCGAAGAGACCCAGTACTTC.

This clonotype was counted between two and nine times. This chain joins TRBV4-3 and TRBJ2-5; no clear D. V was trimmed by 6 bases and J by 5 bases, leaving 16 bases between them. The germline CDR1 and CDR2 sequences are LGHNA and YSLEER. The CDR3 runs to 14 residues. The CDR3 loop is CASRPIQESETQYF. The CDR3 DNA is TGCGCCAGCAGACCGATCCAGGAGTCGGAGACCCAGTACTTC.

In this sample, this clonotype turned up a few times. The V call is TRBV7-6, the J call TRBJ2-3, with 7 bases fitting TRBD1. The ends lost 3 bases at V and 3 bases at J; junction bases unmatched: 9. The CDR3 length is 16 residues. Germline-derived CDR1 and CDR2 are SGHVS and FNYEAQ. The chain's CDR3 is CASSFVPGQTTDTQYF. As DNA, the CDR3 is TGTGCCAGCAGCTTTGTCCCGGGACAGACTACAGATACGCAGTATTTT.